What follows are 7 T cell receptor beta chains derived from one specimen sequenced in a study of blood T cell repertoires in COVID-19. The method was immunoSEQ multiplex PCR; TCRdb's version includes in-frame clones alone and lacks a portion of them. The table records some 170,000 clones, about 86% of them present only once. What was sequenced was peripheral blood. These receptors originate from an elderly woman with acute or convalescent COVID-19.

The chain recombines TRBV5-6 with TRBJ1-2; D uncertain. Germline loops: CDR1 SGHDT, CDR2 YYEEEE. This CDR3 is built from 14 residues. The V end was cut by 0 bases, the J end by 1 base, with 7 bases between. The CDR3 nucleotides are TGTGCCAGCAGCTTGGGACAAATTAACTATGGCTACACCTTC. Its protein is CASSLGQINYGYTF.

For the CDR3, the DNA is TGTGCCAGCAGGGTGGGGCCCCTCTCTGGAAACACCATATATTTT. The encoded protein is CASRVGPLSGNTIYF. V gene TRBV6-5 combines with J gene TRBJ1-3; tentatively, D is TRBD1 (5 bases). This CDR3 has 15 amino acids. Trimming left V 6 bases short and J 0 bases short, with 12 bases between. Germline CDR1 is MNHEY and CDR2 is SVGAGI.

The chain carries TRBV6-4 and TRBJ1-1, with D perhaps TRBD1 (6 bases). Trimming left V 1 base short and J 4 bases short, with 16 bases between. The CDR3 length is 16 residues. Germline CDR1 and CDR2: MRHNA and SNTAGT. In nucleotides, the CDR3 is TGTGCCAGCAGTGACTTGGCAGGGGAGAGTGGCACTGAAGCTTTCTTT. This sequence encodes CASSDLAGESGTEAFF.

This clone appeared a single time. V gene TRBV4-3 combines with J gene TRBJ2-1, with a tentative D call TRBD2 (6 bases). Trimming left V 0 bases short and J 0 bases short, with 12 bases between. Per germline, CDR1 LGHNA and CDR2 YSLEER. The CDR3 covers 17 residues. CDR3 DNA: TGCGCCAGCAGCCAAGATTGGGCGGGGAGCTCCTACAATGAGCAGTTCTTC. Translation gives CASSQDWAGSSYNEQFF.

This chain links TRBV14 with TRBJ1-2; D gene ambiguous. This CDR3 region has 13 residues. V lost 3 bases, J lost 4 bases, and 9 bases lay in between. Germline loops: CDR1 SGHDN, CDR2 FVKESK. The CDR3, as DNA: TGTGCCAGCAGCCAGGACTTCGCCTATGGCTACACCTTC. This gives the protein CASSQDFAYGYTF.

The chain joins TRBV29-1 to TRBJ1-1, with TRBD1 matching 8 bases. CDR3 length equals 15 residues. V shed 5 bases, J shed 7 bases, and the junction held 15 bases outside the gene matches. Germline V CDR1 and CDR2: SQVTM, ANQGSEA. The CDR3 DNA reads TGCAGCGTTCCGGGACAGGACTTCCTTAGCTTTGAAGCTTTCTTT. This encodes CSVPGQDFLSFEAFF.

CDR3 nucleotide sequence: TGTGCCAGTAGTCTGCAATCCGGGACAGGGCTTTCACCCCTCCACTTT. Protein: CASSLQSGTGLSPLHF. The chain is built from TRBV19 and TRBJ1-6, with 9 bases fitting TRBD1. The ends lost 5 bases at V and 9 bases at J; junction bases unmatched: 11. Germline values: CDR1 LNHDA, CDR2 SQIVND (reference sequence). The CDR3 extends over 16 amino acids.